This T cell receptor beta chain is drawn from a study of T cell responses to AZD1222 COVID-19 vaccine. Only in-frame clones appear in the TCRdb table, and some are missing; sequencing was by immunoSEQ multiplex PCR. Among fewer than 120,000 clones, about four fifths were seen once, and the ten largest hold 4.6%. From germline, CDR1 is KGHSH and CDR2 LQKENI. The CDR3 loop spans 17 amino acids. Trimming took off 0 bases at V and 2 bases at J, with 11 bases between the two ends. Sequencing used peripheral blood, obtained on day 0 of AZD1222 vaccination. The sequence was collected from an adult in good health. The chain links TRBV18 to TRBJ2-6; TRBD1 is a possible D gene (6 bases). As DNA, the CDR3 is TGTGCCAGCTCACCACCCAGGGGCGCTACTGGGGCCAACGTCCTGACTTTC. Its translation is CASSPPRGATGANVLTF.